The sequence of this TCR beta chain was determined in a study of cytomegalovirus exposure and HLA in healthy donors. Whole-study findings and limits: Later analysis placed DRB1 highest and HLA-C lowest in TCR association rates, which differed by HLA locus. It was only CMV serostatus that was available as immune exposure information. Among TCR beta chains, those listed as cytomegalovirus-associated numbered around 180.

V was shortened by 6 bases and J by 4 bases, with 18 bases between the two germline ends. The CDR3 covers 15 residues. Germline V gives CDR1 MDHEN, CDR2 SYDVKM. In the case of this clone: What it recognizes is unknown.

60 Vbeta and 13 Jbeta primers were used in PCR. The protocol was immunoSEQ multiplex PCR, while the TCRdb copy is restricted to in-frame clones and leaves out a portion. This sample has approximately 130,000 clones, with approximately 78% found just once. The rearrangement joins TRBV28 to TRBJ1-2, with D maybe TRBD1 (6 bases). The specimen was PBMCs. The clonotype originates from a woman aged 35 to 49 in good health and CMV-seronegative. CDR3 nucleotides: TGTGCCAGCAGATCCGGGACAATTACAAGCTATGGCTACACCTTC. As protein: CASRSGTITSYGYTF.